This T cell receptor beta chain came from a study of preoperative IRX-2 immunotherapy in early breast cancer. The repertoire was sequenced with immunoSEQ multiplex PCR; TCRdb's copy has only in-frame clones and lacks some. In the table there are tens of thousands of clones, around nine tenths of which are singletons. Treatment specified: preoperative locoregional IRX-2 cytokine immunotherapy. Samples came from a phase Ib trial of preoperative locoregional IRX-2 cytokine immunotherapy. CDR1 is SGHNT and CDR2 is YENEEA in the germline V gene. The CDR3 consists of 14 residues. V lost 5 bases and J 4 bases, leaving 15 bases between the germline ends.

The chain joins TRBV11-3 to TRBJ2-7; possibly TRBD1 or TRBD2 for D (7 bases each). Sequences were derived from tumor tissue, sampled after IRX-2 immunotherapy. The clonotype was recovered from a human donor with breast cancer. The CDR3 coding sequence is TGTGCCAGCAGCAGGGGGCTAGCGGTTTACGAGCAGTACTTC. Translated, it gives CASSRGLAVYEQYF.